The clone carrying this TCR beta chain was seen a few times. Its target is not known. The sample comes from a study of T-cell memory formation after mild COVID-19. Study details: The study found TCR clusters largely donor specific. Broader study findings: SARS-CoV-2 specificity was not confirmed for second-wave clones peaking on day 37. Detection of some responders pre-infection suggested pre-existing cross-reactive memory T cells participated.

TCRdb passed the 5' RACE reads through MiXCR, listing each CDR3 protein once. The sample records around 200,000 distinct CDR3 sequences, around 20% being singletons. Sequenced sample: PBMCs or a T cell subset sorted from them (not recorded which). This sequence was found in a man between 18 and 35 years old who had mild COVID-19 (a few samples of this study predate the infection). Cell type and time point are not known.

The CDR3 sequence: CSARAIMTDSGNTIYF. DNA of the CDR3: TGCAGTGCTAGAGCCATCATGACGGACTCTGGAAACACCATATATTTT. The chain links TRBV20-1 to TRBJ1-3; unclear D gene. The CDR3 contains 16 residues. Germline-derived CDR1 and CDR2 are DFQATT and SNEGSKA (reference sequence). V gave up 1 base and J gave up 0 bases, with 13 bases separating them.